The clone carrying this TCR beta chain was observed a few times. The data originate from a study of blood T cell repertoires in COVID-19. About the study: Acute-phase and convalescent COVID-19 samples originated in the United States, Italy and Spain.

Authors' processing steps: Quantification of nucleated cells was approximated via reference gene primer amplification. Measured with immunoSEQ multiplex PCR; TCRdb has only the in-frame clones, and not every one. D and trimming were read from the DNA, whereas the V and J calls and clone size are those reported in that table. The sample lists fewer than 70,000 clones, approximately 79% occurring once. Sequencing used peripheral blood. This TCR derives from a man in his sixties with acute or convalescent COVID-19.

The CDR3 bases are TGTGCCACCAGGAGTACAGGGGAGACTGAAGCTTTCTTT. This sequence encodes CATRSTGETEAFF. The chain joins TRBV24-1 to TRBJ1-1; 7 bases line up with TRBD1. CDR1 and CDR2 from the germline V gene are KGHDR and SFDVKD. The ends lost 7 bases at V and 5 bases at J; junction bases unmatched: 6. The CDR3 runs 13 residues.